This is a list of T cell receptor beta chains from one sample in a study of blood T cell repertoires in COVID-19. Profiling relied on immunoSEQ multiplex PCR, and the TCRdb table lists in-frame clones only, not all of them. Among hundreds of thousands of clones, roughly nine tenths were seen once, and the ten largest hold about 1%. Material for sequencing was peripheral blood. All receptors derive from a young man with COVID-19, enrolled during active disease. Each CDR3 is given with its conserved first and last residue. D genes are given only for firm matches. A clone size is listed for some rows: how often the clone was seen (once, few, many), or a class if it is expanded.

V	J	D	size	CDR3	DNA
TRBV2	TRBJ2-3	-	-	CASSLDRDTQYF	TGTGCCAGCAGTCTAGACAGAGATACGCAGTATTTT
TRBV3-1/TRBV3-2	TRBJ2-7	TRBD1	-	CASSQATGGGGYEQYF	TGTGCCAGCAGCCAAGCTACAGGGGGCGGAGGCTACGAGCAGTACTTC
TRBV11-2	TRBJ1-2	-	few	CASSLKDGRPSNYGYTF	TGTGCCAGCAGCTTAAAGGATGGGAGACCTTCTAACTATGGCTACACCTTC
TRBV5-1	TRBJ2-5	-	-	CASSLAARGGGETQYF	TGCGCCAGCAGCTTGGCCGCAAGGGGAGGCGGAGAGACCCAGTACTTC
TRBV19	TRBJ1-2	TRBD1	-	CASSIDPGGIYGYTF	TGTGCCAGTAGTATAGACCCAGGGGGCATCTATGGCTACACCTTC
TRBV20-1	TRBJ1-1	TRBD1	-	CSASVWTGALEAFF	TGCAGTGCTAGTGTCTGGACAGGGGCTCTTGAAGCTTTCTTT
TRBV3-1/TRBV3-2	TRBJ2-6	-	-	CASSGQGNSGANVLTF	TGTGCCAGCTCGGGGCAGGGGAACTCTGGGGCCAACGTCCTGACTTTC
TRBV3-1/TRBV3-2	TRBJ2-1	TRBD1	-	CASSRLFGQGGEQFF	TGTGCCAGCAGCCGATTGTTCGGACAGGGCGGTGAGCAGTTCTTC
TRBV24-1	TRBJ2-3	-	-	CATSDFAGSSTDTQYF	TGTGCCACCAGTGATTTTGCAGGGTCAAGCACAGATACGCAGTATTTT
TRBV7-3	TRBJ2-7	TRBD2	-	CASSPSGGYEQYF	TGTGCCAGCAGCCCCTCCGGGGGGTACGAGCAGTACTTC
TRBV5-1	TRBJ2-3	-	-	CASSLDRSAGATQYF	TGCGCCAGCAGCTTGGACAGGTCCGCGGGGGCTACGCAGTATTTT
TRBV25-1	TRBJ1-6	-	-	CASSEGGQRSPLHF	TGTGCCAGCAGTGAAGGCGGTCAAAGGTCACCCCTCCACTTT
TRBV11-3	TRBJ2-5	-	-	CASSFPEGRGQETQYF	TGTGCCAGCAGCTTCCCGGAAGGCAGGGGACAAGAGACCCAGTACTTC
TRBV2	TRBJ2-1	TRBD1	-	CASSGDRGSYNEQFF	TGTGCCAGCAGTGGGGACAGGGGGTCCTACAATGAGCAGTTCTTC
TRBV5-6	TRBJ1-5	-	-	CASSLRGWEIGNQPQHF	TGTGCCAGCAGCCTGCGGGGATGGGAAATTGGCAATCAGCCCCAGCATTTT
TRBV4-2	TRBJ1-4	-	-	CASSPYGVGSNEKLFF	TGTGCCAGCAGCCCCTACGGGGTGGGGTCTAATGAAAAACTGTTTTTT
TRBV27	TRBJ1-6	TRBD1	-	CASSLDRGIVSPLHF	TGTGCCAGCAGTTTAGACAGGGGAATAGTTTCACCCCTCCACTTT
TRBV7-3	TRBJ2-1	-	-	CASSLALGTYNEQFF	TGTGCCAGCAGCTTAGCCCTAGGCACCTACAATGAGCAGTTCTTC
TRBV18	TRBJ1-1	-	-	CASSPPHGLIEAFF	TGTGCCAGCTCACCTCCCCACGGACTCATTGAAGCTTTCTTT
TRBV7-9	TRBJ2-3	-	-	CASSLGSAGTASTDTQYF	TGTGCCAGCAGCTTAGGCTCGGCGGGCACCGCTAGCACAGATACGCAGTATTTT
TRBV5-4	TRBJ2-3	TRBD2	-	CASSRGGGTDTQYF	TGTGCCAGCAGTCGCGGGGGGGGCACAGATACGCAGTATTTT
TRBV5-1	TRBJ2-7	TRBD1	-	CASSSTGEGEQYF	TGCGCCAGCAGCTCCACAGGGGAAGGCGAGCAGTACTTC
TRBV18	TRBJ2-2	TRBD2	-	CASSPAGLAGGLANTGELFF	TGTGCCAGCTCACCAGCGGGACTAGCGGGGGGGCTCGCGAACACCGGGGAGCTGTTTTTT
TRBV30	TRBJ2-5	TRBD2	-	CAWSLGGTSGLETQYF	TGTGCCTGGAGTCTCGGGGGGACTAGCGGGTTAGAGACCCAGTACTTC
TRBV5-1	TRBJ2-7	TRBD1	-	CASSLRPGQGSEQYF	TGCGCCAGCAGCCTCAGACCGGGACAGGGAAGCGAGCAGTACTTC
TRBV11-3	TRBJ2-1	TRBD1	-	CASSPGTANNEQFF	TGTGCCAGCAGCCCCGGGACAGCGAACAATGAGCAGTTCTTC
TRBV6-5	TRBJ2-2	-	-	CASSYFGNTGELFF	TGTGCCAGCAGTTACTTCGGGAACACCGGGGAGCTGTTTTTT
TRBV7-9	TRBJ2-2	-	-	CASSVSVAGELFF	TGTGCCAGCAGCGTAAGCGTAGCCGGGGAGCTGTTTTTT
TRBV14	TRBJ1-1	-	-	CASSLDSYTEAFF	TGTGCCAGCAGCCTGGACAGTTATACTGAAGCTTTCTTT
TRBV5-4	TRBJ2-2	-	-	CASSLSWGANTGELFF	TGTGCCAGCAGCTTGTCGTGGGGGGCGAACACCGGGGAGCTGTTTTTT
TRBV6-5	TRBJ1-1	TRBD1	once	CASSWGQGNTEAFF	TGTGCCAGCAGTTGGGGACAGGGGAACACTGAAGCTTTCTTT
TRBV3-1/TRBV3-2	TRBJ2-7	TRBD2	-	CASSPGTSSRYEQYF	TGTGCCAGCAGCCCCGGGACTAGCAGCCGCTACGAGCAGTACTTC
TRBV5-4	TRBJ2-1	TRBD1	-	CASTLTGTDEQFF	TGTGCCAGCACCTTGACAGGGACGGATGAGCAGTTCTTC
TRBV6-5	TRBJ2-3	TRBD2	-	CASINSGSIDTQYF	TGTGCCAGCATTAATAGCGGGAGCATAGATACGCAGTATTTT
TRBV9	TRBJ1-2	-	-	CASSSNSGYTF	TGTGCCAGCAGCAGCAATTCAGGCTACACCTTC
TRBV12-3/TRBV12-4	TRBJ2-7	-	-	CASSLGKTGEQYF	TGTGCCAGCAGTTTAGGGAAGACAGGAGAGCAGTACTTC
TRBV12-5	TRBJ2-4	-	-	CASGSHPGDIQYF	TGTGCTAGTGGTTCCCACCCGGGGGACATTCAGTACTTC
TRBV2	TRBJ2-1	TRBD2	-	CASSDPLEGGRWYNEQFF	TGTGCCAGCAGTGATCCCCTTGAAGGCGGGAGGTGGTACAATGAGCAGTTCTTC
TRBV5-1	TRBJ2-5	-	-	CASSPGQGGQETQYF	TGCGCCAGCAGCCCCGGCCAGGGGGGCCAAGAGACCCAGTACTTC
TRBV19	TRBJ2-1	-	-	CASRAGLSSYNEQFF	TGTGCCAGTAGGGCAGGGCTTAGCTCCTACAATGAGCAGTTCTTC
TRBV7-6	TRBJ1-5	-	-	CASSPRGGANQPQHF	TGTGCCAGCAGCCCAAGGGGCGGGGCTAATCAGCCCCAGCATTTT
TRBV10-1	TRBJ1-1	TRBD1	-	CASSGTGGLTFF	TGCGCCAGCAGTGGGACAGGGGGCCTGACTTTCTTT
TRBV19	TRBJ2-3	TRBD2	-	CASKIGTSATDTQYF	TGTGCCAGTAAAATCGGGACTAGCGCCACAGATACGCAGTATTTT
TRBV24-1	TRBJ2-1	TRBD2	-	CATRSGGSYNEQFF	TGTGCCACTCGCAGCGGGGGCTCCTACAATGAGCAGTTCTTC
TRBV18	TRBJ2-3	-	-	CASSPSRAGTDTQYF	TGTGCCAGCTCACCGAGCAGGGCTGGCACAGATACGCAGTATTTT
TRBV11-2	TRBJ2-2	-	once	CVVSTGNTGELFF	TGTGTAGTATCTACAGGGAACACCGGGGAGCTGTTTTTT
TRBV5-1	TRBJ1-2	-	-	CASSEQGPDGYTF	TGCGCCAGCAGCGAACAGGGTCCGGATGGCTACACCTTC
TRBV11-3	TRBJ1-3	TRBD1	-	CASSDKGARGNTIYF	TGTGCCAGCAGCGATAAGGGGGCTCGTGGAAACACCATATATTTT
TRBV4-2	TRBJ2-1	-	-	CASSQDRQFYNEQFF	TGTGCCAGCAGCCAAGATAGACAGTTCTACAATGAGCAGTTCTTC
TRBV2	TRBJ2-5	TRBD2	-	CASSEALLAGVVETQYF	TGTGCCAGCAGTGAAGCCCTACTAGCGGGAGTCGTAGAGACCCAGTACTTC
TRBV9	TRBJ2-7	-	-	CASSVVGSSYEQYF	TGTGCCAGCAGCGTAGTGGGGAGCTCCTACGAGCAGTACTTC
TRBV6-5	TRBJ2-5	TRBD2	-	CASSYLAGGPETQYF	TGTGCCAGCAGTTACCTAGCGGGGGGGCCGGAGACCCAGTACTTC
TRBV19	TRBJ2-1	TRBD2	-	CASTKSGGPYNEQFF	TGTGCCAGTACCAAGAGCGGGGGGCCCTACAATGAGCAGTTCTTC
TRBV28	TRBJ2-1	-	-	CASSFLGGQYNEQFF	TGTGCCAGCAGTTTTTTGGGGGGTCAATACAATGAGCAGTTCTTC